This T cell receptor (beta chain) derives from a study of cytomegalovirus exposure and HLA in healthy donors. General study results and limits: Analysis was carried out at a later point, and it linked a missense DCLRE1C variant to TCR beta V- and J-gene trimming.

Germline V gene sequence: CDR1 KGHSH, CDR2 LQKENI. Trimming removed 6 bases at V and 2 bases at J, with 17 bases between. The length of the CDR3 is 16 residues. The PCR employed 60 Vbeta primers together with 13 Jbeta primers. This table comes from immunoSEQ multiplex PCR, and its TCRdb copy is limited to in-frame clones, with some not included. The table lists about 92,000 clones, roughly 81% of them singletons. This clone appeared a single time. No antigen is known for it. J is TRBJ2-1 and V is TRBV18; D may be TRBD2 (6 bases). The sequenced material came from PBMCs. The sequence derives from a woman between 18 and 30 years old in good health and CMV-seropositive. CDR3 loop: CASSLGRDLTYNEQFF. The CDR3 DNA sequence: TGTGCCAGCTCCCTAGGAAGGGACTTGACCTACAATGAGCAGTTCTTC.